The 30 T cell receptor beta chains below come from one sample, sequenced in a study of shared clonotypes between healthy human individuals. The assay was immunoSEQ multiplex PCR, and TCRdb's table has in-frame clones only and misses some. The table shows roughly 2.2 million clones, with about 92% occurring only once. The sample was naive CD4+ T cells from PBMCs. Subset described: CD45RA+ positively selected. The source is a man between 18 and 35 years old in good health. Some clones in this sample may be carry-over from other donors' samples.

V usage is TRBV5-1 and J usage is TRBJ2-2; possibly TRBD1 for D (6 bases). CDR1 is SGHRS and CDR2 is YFSETQ in the germline V gene. The CDR3 is 15 residues long. V lost 4 bases, J lost 2 bases, and 12 bases lay in between. CDR3 DNA: TGCGCCAGCAGCGTCGGGACAAGAAACACCGGGGAGCTGTTTTTT. Amino acids: CASSVGTRNTGELFF.

V usage is TRBV4-2 and J usage is TRBJ2-3, with 8 bases matching TRBD1. This CDR3 comprises 16 residues. Trimming took 4 bases from V and 4 from J; bases not matched to a gene: 10. Germline assignment: CDR1 LGHNA and CDR2 YNFKEQ. The CDR3 DNA is TGTGCCAGCAGCCCGCCCCACAGGGGGTCTTCAGATACGCAGTATTTT. It codes for CASSPPHRGSSDTQYF.

J is TRBJ2-5 and V is TRBV2; TRBD1 might be the D (5 bases). The J call is uncertain, as TRBJ2-7 better fits the DNA end. Germline CDR1 is SNHLY and CDR2 is FYNNEI. This CDR3 has 14 residues. In DNA, the CDR3 is TGTGCCAGCAGTAAAGAGACAGCCTCCTACGAGCAGTACTTC. This gives the protein CASSKETASYEQYF.

The chain combines TRBV29-1 with TRBJ2-1, with unresolved D. V gave up 1 base and J gave up 9 bases, with 4 bases separating them. CDR3 length: 10 residues. Germline-derived CDR1 and CDR2 are SQVTM and ANQGSEA. The CDR3 region is CSVEVVEQFF. CDR3 DNA sequence: TGCAGCGTTGAAGTGGTTGAGCAGTTCTTC.

The rearrangement links TRBV28 to TRBJ1-1, with 11 bases fitting TRBD1. This CDR3 has 15 residues. The trim removed 0 bases at V and 5 bases at J, leaving 2 bases unmatched. Germline CDR1 is MDHEN and CDR2 is SYDVKM. CDR3 bases: TGTGCCAGCAGTTTATGGGGACAGGGGGTGACTGAAGCTTTCTTT. Its protein product is CASSLWGQGVTEAFF.

This chain joins TRBV19 and TRBJ1-2, with D perhaps matching TRBD1 (5 bases). The ends were cut back, 10 bases at V and 2 bases at J, with 8 bases in the middle. This CDR3 region has 11 residues. Germline assignment: CDR1 LNHDA and CDR2 SQIVND (reference sequence). CDR3 bases: TGTGCCACCAGACAGAACTATGGCTACACCTTC. Protein: CATRQNYGYTF.

J is TRBJ2-5 and V is TRBV5-1; 8 nucleotides match TRBD1. CDR1 is SGHRS and CDR2 is YFSETQ in the germline V gene. This CDR3 comprises 14 residues. V dropped 1 base and J dropped 5; count of bases not matched to a gene: 4. CDR3 region: CASSLKQGVETQYF. DNA for the CDR3: TGCGCCAGCAGCTTGAAACAGGGGGTTGAGACCCAGTACTTC.

This chain connects TRBV28 to TRBJ2-7, with 8 bases lining up with TRBD1. Germline CDR1 reads MDHEN; CDR2 reads SYDVKM. The CDR3 has 14 amino acids. The ends lost 4 bases at V and 3 bases at J; junction bases unmatched: 5. The CDR3 here is CASSSGQALYEQYF. DNA for the CDR3: TGTGCCAGCAGTTCGGGACAGGCGCTCTACGAGCAGTACTTC. The full variable domain, rest sourced from reference TRBV28 and TRBJ2-7, is DVKVTQSSRYLVKRTGEKVFLECVQDMDHENMFWYRQDPGLGLRLIYFSYDVKMKEKGDIPEGYSVSREKKERFSLILESASTNQTSMYLCASSSGQALYEQYFGPGTRLTVT.

This chain uses TRBV9 with TRBJ2-1; D remains unclear. The germline gives CDR1 SGDLS, CDR2 YYNGEE. V gave up 2 bases and J gave up 0 bases, with 9 bases separating them. The CDR3 contains 15 residues. CDR3 sequence (DNA): TGTGCCAGCAGCGTCAGTACTGGCTCCTACAATGAGCAGTTCTTC. Protein: CASSVSTGSYNEQFF.

The rearrangement uses TRBV5-1 and TRBJ2-5; TRBD2 might be the D (5 bases). The germline V and J ends were trimmed by 0 bases and 3 bases, with 12 bases remaining between them. The CDR3 is 15 residues long. Germline values: CDR1 SGHRS, CDR2 YFSETQ. CDR3 residues: CASSLAGSEEETQYF. CDR3 coding DNA: TGCGCCAGCAGCTTGGCGGGGTCTGAGGAAGAGACCCAGTACTTC. Full variable domain (missing parts from reference TRBV5-1 and TRBJ2-5): KAGVTQTPRYLIKTRGQQVTLSCSPISGHRSVSWYQQTPGQGLQFLFEYFSETQRNKGNFPGRFSGRQFSNSRSEMNVSTLELGDSALYLCASSLAGSEEETQYFGPGTRLLVL.

This chain links TRBV2 with TRBJ2-7, with 7 nucleotides matching TRBD1. CDR1 and CDR2 from the germline V gene are SNHLY and FYNNEI. V dropped 3 bases and J dropped 1; count of bases not matched to a gene: 6. This CDR3 has 15 residues. The DNA for the CDR3 is TGTGCCAGCAGTGAGGGACAGTCGCAGTCCTACGAGCAGTACTTC. It translates to CASSEGQSQSYEQYF. The variable domain in full, completed from reference TRBV2 and TRBJ2-7, reads EPEVTQTPSHQVTQMGQEVILRCVPISNHLYFYWYRQILGQKVEFLVSFYNNEISEKSEIFDDQFSVERPDGSNFTLKIRSTKLEDSAMYFCASSEGQSQSYEQYFGPGTRLTVT.

The J gene is TRBJ2-1, the V gene TRBV7-6, with 11 positions matching TRBD2. There are 17 residues in the CDR3. The germline CDR1 and CDR2 sequences are SGHVS and FNYEAQ. After removal of 5 bases from V and 2 bases from J, the junction contained 8 bases not matched to a gene. The CDR3: CASSLKLAGEAYNEQFF. The CDR3 DNA is TGTGCCAGCAGCCTAAAACTAGCGGGAGAAGCCTACAATGAGCAGTTCTTC.

Worth noting for this clone: Other nucleotide sequences from this sample produce the same CDR3. The rearrangement links TRBV7-9 to TRBJ2-5; D uncertain. The CDR3 runs to 11 residues. The V and J ends lost 3 bases and 1 base respectively, with 0 bases between them. Germline V lookup: CDR1 SEHNR, CDR2 FQNEAQ (reference sequence). The CDR3 is CASSFQETQYF. For the CDR3, the DNA is TGTGCCAGCAGCTTCCAAGAGACCCAGTACTTC.

The chain combines TRBV6-1 with TRBJ1-3; 7 positions match TRBD1. Per the germline V gene, CDR1 is MNHNS and CDR2 is SASEGT. With V trimmed by 4 bases and J by 0 bases, 6 bases remained unmatched. CDR3 length: 16 residues. The CDR3 DNA is TGTGCCAGCAGTGTACAGGGGAAGAGCTCTGGAAACACCATATATTTT. Its translation: CASSVQGKSSGNTIYF.

The chain uses TRBV6-1 and TRBJ2-5; D is perhaps TRBD1 or TRBD2 (6 bases each). The CDR3 is 13 residues long. Germline V CDR1 and CDR2: MNHNS, SASEGT. Trimming took off 4 bases at V and 4 bases at J, with 10 bases between the two ends. The CDR3 DNA reads as TGTGCCAGCAGTGTTCGGGGGCTAGAGACCCAGTACTTC. It encodes CASSVRGLETQYF.

The rearrangement links TRBV5-1 to TRBJ2-3; 7 bases are shared with TRBD1. With V trimmed by 4 bases and J by 3 bases, 14 bases remained unmatched. CDR1 and CDR2 (germline): SGHRS, YFSETQ. The CDR3 length is 17 residues. CDR3 residues: CASSPVMTGLGTDTQYF. The CDR3 nucleotides are TGCGCCAGCAGCCCTGTCATGACAGGGCTGGGTACAGATACGCAGTATTTT.

The chain joins TRBV9 to TRBJ2-1; either TRBD1 or TRBD2 may fit D (5 bases each). CDR1 is SGDLS, CDR2 YYNGEE, per germline. The CDR3 runs 15 residues. V lost 6 bases, J lost 2 bases, and 15 bases lay in between. The CDR3 nucleotides read TGTGCCAGCAATTTAGGGGTGGGAGCCTACAATGAGCAGTTCTTC. Its protein product is CASNLGVGAYNEQFF.

Concerning this clone itself: Other DNA sequences within the sample encode an identical CDR3. This chain connects TRBV30 to TRBJ1-5; D gene uncertain. The CDR3 totals 13 residues. Between the trimmed V and J ends, which lost 4 bases and 0 bases, there was a span of 7 bases. CDR1 is GTSNPN and CDR2 is SVGIG in the germline V gene (reference sequence). In DNA form, the CDR3 reads TGTGCCTGGACGGATTATAGCAATCAGCCCCAGCATTTT. It yields the protein CAWTDYSNQPQHF.

V and J are TRBV7-2 and TRBJ1-2; 10 nucleotides align to TRBD1. The V and J ends lost 4 bases and 0 bases, in that order; junction bases with no gene match: 5. The CDR3 spans 16 residues. Germline CDR1 is SGHTA and CDR2 is FQGNSA. CDR3 sequence: CASSWTGGDPNYGYTF. CDR3 bases: TGTGCCAGCAGCTGGACAGGGGGGGACCCTAACTATGGCTACACCTTC.

This chain uses TRBV5-6 with TRBJ2-3, with a weak D call TRBD1 (6 bases). The length of the CDR3 is 16 residues. Germline V CDR1 and CDR2: SGHDT, YYEEEE. V lost 3 bases and J lost 1, with 15 bases in between. The CDR3 sequence: CASSSGQLVRTDTQYF. Written as DNA, the CDR3 is TGTGCCAGCAGCTCGGGACAACTAGTGCGCACAGATACGCAGTATTTT.

The chain is built from TRBV27 and TRBJ1-5; maybe TRBD1 (6 bases). Between the trimmed V and J ends, which lost 6 bases and 6 bases, there was a span of 15 bases. Germline V CDR1 and CDR2: MNHEY, SMNVEV (reference sequence). The CDR3 totals 14 residues. In nucleotides, the CDR3 is TGTGCCAGCAGCCAATGGCTGGGGGCTCAGCCCCAGCATTTT. It yields the protein CASSQWLGAQPQHF.

In regard to this clone: The limits of the CDR3 on the DNA are not certain, so only TCRdb's listed CDR3 is given. V and J are TRBV30 and TRBJ2-3; TRBD1, the table's D call, was not compared with the DNA. The V gene's germline CDR1 is GTSNPN and CDR2 SVGIG (reference sequence). A total of 15 residues make up the CDR3, ends included. CDR3 loop: CAWSVGGGTTDTRYF.

The chain employs TRBV27 and TRBJ2-1; D might be TRBD2 (7 bases). Germline lookup yields CDR1 MNHEY and CDR2 SMNVEV (reference sequence). CDR3 size: 15 residues. V was trimmed by 7 bases and J by 4 bases, leaving 17 bases between them. DNA for the CDR3: TGTGCCAGCACAAGGGGGGGACCCCTGTACAATGAGCAGTTCTTC. It specifies CASTRGGPLYNEQFF.

The chain couples TRBV14 to TRBJ2-3; TRBD2 matches 8 bases. After removal of 2 bases from V and 1 base from J, the junction contained 11 bases not matched to a gene. Germline assignment: CDR1 SGHDN and CDR2 FVKESK. There are 18 residues in the CDR3. CDR3: CASSQLPTMREGTDTQYF. CDR3 nucleotides: TGTGCCAGCAGCCAACTCCCGACTATGCGGGAGGGCACAGATACGCAGTATTTT. Together with reference TRBV14 and TRBJ2-3, the CDR3 gives the full variable domain: EAGVTQFPSHSVIEKGQTVTLRCDPISGHDNLYWYRRVMGKEIKFLLHFVKESKQDESGMPNNRFLAERTGGTYSTLKVQPAELEDSGVYFCASSQLPTMREGTDTQYFGPGTRLTVL.

The CDR3 region is CASSPNRGTELNEQYF. DNA for the CDR3: TGCGCCAGCAGCCCTAACCGAGGCACCGAGTTGAACGAGCAGTACTTC. J is TRBJ2-7 and V is TRBV5-1; D remains unclear. The CDR3 runs 16 residues. Germline V gene sequence: CDR1 SGHRS, CDR2 YFSETQ. V shed 4 bases and J shed 5 bases, with 22 bases lying between them.

This clone was found once. CDR3 nucleotide sequence: TGTGCCAGCAGATACACCCGGACAGCAAATCAGCCCCAGCATTTT. It specifies CASRYTRTANQPQHF. The chain uses TRBV28 and TRBJ1-5; a weak D match, TRBD1 (6 bases). V lost 6 bases and J lost 4, with 16 bases in between. This CDR3 is 15 amino acids long. Germline V lookup: CDR1 MDHEN, CDR2 SYDVKM.

This sequence joins TRBV7-9 and TRBJ1-1, with 10 bases fitting TRBD1. This CDR3 has 16 amino acids. Germline assignment: CDR1 SEHNR and CDR2 FQNEAQ (reference sequence). Trimming cost V 5 bases and J 5 bases; bases outside gene matches: 11. The CDR3 spells CASSIRQGARGTEAFF. DNA for the CDR3: TGTGCCAGCAGCATCAGACAGGGGGCGAGGGGAACTGAAGCTTTCTTT. The full variable domain, its missing parts supplied by reference TRBV7-9 and TRBJ1-1, is DTGVSQNPRHKITKRGQNVTFRCDPISEHNRLYWYRQTLGQGPEFLTYFQNEAQLEKSRLLSDRFSAERPKGSFSTLEIQRTEQGDSAMYLCASSIRQGARGTEAFFGQGTRLTVV.

Worth noting for this clone: The sample holds other DNA sequences that translate to the same CDR3. The chain recombines TRBV5-1 with TRBJ2-3, with 12 bases matching TRBD2. Germline V lookup: CDR1 SGHRS, CDR2 YFSETQ. V lost 4 bases, J lost 3 bases, and 3 bases stayed unmatched. The CDR3 length is 15 residues. CDR3 residues: CASSVGTSGTDTQYF. CDR3 coding DNA: TGCGCCAGCAGCGTGGGGACTAGCGGGACAGATACGCAGTATTTT.

The chain has TRBV11-2 and TRBJ2-7, with TRBD2 identical over 8 bases. Looked up from germline, CDR1 is SGHAT and CDR2 is FQNNGV. This CDR3 is built from 16 residues. The V segment lost 3 bases and the J segment 3 bases; nucleotides outside the gene matches: 10. CDR3 loop: CASSFVLPGLGYEQYF. The CDR3 DNA sequence: TGTGCCAGCAGCTTTGTTCTTCCGGGACTAGGCTACGAGCAGTACTTC.

The V and J genes are TRBV6-6 and TRBJ1-1; possibly TRBD1 for D (5 bases). Trimming left V 5 bases short and J 4 bases short, with 8 bases between. Germline V CDR1 and CDR2: MNHNY, SVGAGI (reference sequence). The CDR3 spans 12 residues. CDR3 nucleotide sequence: TGTGCCAGCAGTGACAGATGCACTGAAGCTTTCTTT. This gives the protein CASSDRCTEAFF.